The clone carrying this TCR beta chain was recorded many times. The sample is drawn from a study of shared clonotypes between healthy human individuals. Assay runs were performed at deep level. Only in-frame clones appear in the TCRdb table, and some are missing; sequencing was by immunoSEQ multiplex PCR. The repertoire includes over 400,000 clones, about 72% of them detected once, and around 13% sits in the top ten. From germline, CDR1 is LGHNA and CDR2 YSLEER. V dropped 3 bases and J dropped 6; count of bases not matched to a gene: 10. The CDR3 is 16 amino acids. The chain employs TRBV4-3 and TRBJ1-4; TRBD1 matches at 7 bases. Material: PBMCs. The TCR was taken from a woman aged 40 to 50 in good health. Some clones in this sample may be carry-over from other donors' samples. CDR3 loop: CASSQRAGGFDEKLFF. In DNA form, the CDR3 reads TGCGCCAGCAGCCAGCGGGCAGGGGGATTCGATGAAAAACTGTTTTTT.